This T cell receptor beta chain was retrieved from a study of identical twins. General study results and limits: The study found that models underestimated out-of-frame TCR alpha sharing in monozygotic twins.

TCRdb ran MiXCR on the 5' RACE reads and lists one entry per CDR3 protein. The repertoire includes 470,000 or so distinct CDR3 sequences, 20% to 30% of them detected once, and over 2.5% sits in the top ten. Worth noting for this clonotype: The target antigen is unknown.

The CDR3 length is 17 residues. Per germline, CDR1 SGHTA and CDR2 FQGNSA. The V end lost 1 base, the J end lost 0 bases, and 10 bases lay between the germline ends. A further study also used this sample, focusing on T cells expressing NK-cell markers. That paper states: In a handful of donors, these clonotypes also led the CD3+CD56-NKG2C+ fraction.

The source is a woman between 18 and 29 years old in good health. The genes are TRBV7-2 and TRBJ1-6; unclear D gene. Material for sequencing was CD4+ T cells sorted from blood. CDR3 DNA sequence: TGTGCCAGCAGCTTAGGGCCGCCGAGCTCCTATAATTCACCCCTCCACTTT. Amino acids: CASSLGPPSSYNSPLHF.